The present T cell receptor beta chain was sequenced within a study of blood T cell repertoires in COVID-19. Enrolled through a virtual design, the participants were between roughly 18 and 95 years of age and came from fewer than 30 US areas. Grouping used clinical history reported by participants in a survey and questionnaire. Authors' analysis steps: Estimated nucleated cell counts came from reference gene primer amplification. Sequenced by immunoSEQ multiplex PCR; TCRdb stores in-frame clones only, minus some. The V and J calls and clone size were taken over from that table, and D and trimming were inferred from the DNA. The table shows about 160,000 clones, with 80% occurring only once. Germline CDR1 MNHEY, CDR2 SVGAGI. Trimming left V 7 bases short and J 0 bases short, with 9 bases between. The CDR3 sequence is 14 residues long.

The sequence was obtained from an older woman who had recovered from COVID-19. This sequence joins TRBV6-5 and TRBJ2-2; unclear D gene. The sequencing input was PBMCs or T cells enriched from blood (not recorded which). The DNA of the CDR3 is TGTGCCAGCACGTGGGCCTCGAACACCGGGGAGCTGTTTTTT. Its translation: CASTWASNTGELFF.